The clone carrying this T cell receptor (beta chain) showed up many times. The sample is drawn from a study of T cells in Graves' hyperthyroidism and ophthalmopathy. Per the germline V gene, CDR1 is MDHEN and CDR2 is SYDVKM. The CDR3 has 13 residues. Between the trimmed V and J ends, which lost 5 bases and 2 bases, there was a span of 9 bases. The investigators amplified TCR beta CDR3 regions from RNA transcripts. The HTBI primer set served for first-round RT-PCR of the TCR CDR3. MiXCR, run by TCRdb on the multiplex PCR reads, gives a single entry per CDR3 protein. This table holds about half a million distinct CDR3 sequences, approximately 20% found once.

This TCR derives from a man aged 35-49 years with Graves' ophthalmopathy. The chain joins TRBV28 to TRBJ1-2; tentative D call: TRBD1 (6 bases). The material sequenced was blood. CDR3 region: CASSVTGNYGYTF. As DNA, the CDR3 is TGTGCCAGCAGTGTTACAGGGAACTATGGCTACACCTTC.